The clone carrying this T cell receptor (beta chain) was observed at least ten times. Its antigen is currently unknown. Sequencing ends 3 residues short of the CDR3 end; the germline J gene provides the rest. This entry belongs to a study of T cell clonality in common variable immunodeficiency. Study-level findings and limits: T cell subpopulation sequencing would be needed to explain CVID clonality. Compared with controls, CVID subjects had fewer shared TCRbeta clones. Reportedly, TCR beta sequences from common variable immunodeficiency showed fewer deletions and N-nucleotide insertions.

Libraries were prepared by immunoSEQ multiplex PCR; TCRdb keeps only in-frame clonotypes and omits some of them. This sample carries roughly 34,000 clones, none of them present only once. Germline V gene lookup returns CDR1 WNHNN and CDR2 SYGVQD (reference sequence). This CDR3 has 13 residues. What was sequenced was peripheral blood mononuclear cells. The clonotype originates from a person aged 18 to 70 in good health. This chain uses TRBV10-1 with TRBJ1-2; TRBD1 matches 7 bases. CDR3: CASSSDRVGGYTF. CDR3 bases read: TGCGCCAGCAGTTCCGACAGGGTAGGAGGC.